The present entry profiles one TCR beta chain with its context. Its matching antigen is unknown. These data belong to a study of response to subunit inactivated influenza vaccine. Points from the study as a whole: The authors suggested that every seasonal influenza vaccination recruits few new T cells.

MiXCR, applied by TCRdb to the RT-PCR reads, yields one record per CDR3 protein. Found here are approximately 530,000 distinct CDR3 sequences, 6% to 9% of them singletons; the top ten hold 13%. V lost 10 bases and J lost 0, with 10 bases in between. The CDR3 loop spans 13 amino acids. The germline V gene has CDR1 ENHRY and CDR2 SYGVKD. Specimen: PBMCs from blood, collected about 24 months after vaccination. The source is a man between 50 and 75 years old who received an inactivated influenza vaccine. The J gene is TRBJ2-1, the V gene TRBV10-3; a possible D gene is TRBD1 (6 bases). The CDR3: CATQDSSYNEQFF. CDR3 in DNA: TGTGCCACCCAGGACAGCTCCTACAATGAGCAGTTCTTC.